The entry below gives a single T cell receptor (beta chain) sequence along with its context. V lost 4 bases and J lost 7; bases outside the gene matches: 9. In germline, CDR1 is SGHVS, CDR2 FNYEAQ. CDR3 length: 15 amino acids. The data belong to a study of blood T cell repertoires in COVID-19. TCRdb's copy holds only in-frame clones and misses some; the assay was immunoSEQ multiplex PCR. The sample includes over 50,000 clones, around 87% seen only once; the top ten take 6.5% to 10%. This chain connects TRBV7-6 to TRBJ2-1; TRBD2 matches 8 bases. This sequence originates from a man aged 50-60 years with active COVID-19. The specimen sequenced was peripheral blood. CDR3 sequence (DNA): TGTGCCAGCAGCTGGAGAGCGGGAGTTCGAAATGAGCAGTTCTTC. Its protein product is CASSWRAGVRNEQFF.